This T cell receptor beta chain was captured in a study of chemoradiotherapy in HPV16-positive cancers. Germline V gene data show CDR1 as SGHVS and CDR2 as FQNEAQ. This CDR3 is 17 amino acids long. With 0 bases removed from V and 0 bases from J, the gap between germline ends came to 11 bases. Clones were sequenced by immunoSEQ multiplex PCR, and TCRdb holds only the in-frame ones, with some missing. Of tens of thousands of clones listed, around 94% are singletons. The sample holds one count of this clone. Sampling was carried out from a patient who underwent chemoradiotherapy. The V and J genes are TRBV7-8 and TRBJ2-2, with D unresolved. The TCR originated in a human donor with HPV-associated anogenital cancer. CDR3 protein: CASSLAGGTANTGELFF. DNA of the CDR3: TGTGCCAGCAGCTTAGCCGGCGGAACCGCGAACACCGGGGAGCTGTTTTTT.